This TCR beta chain was found in a study of human T cells and chemical hapten exposure. TCRdb re-called the RACE reads through MiXCR, storing one row per CDR3 protein. In the table there are about 180,000 distinct CDR3 sequences, roughly 30% of which are singletons. Stated time point: pre-sensitization, week 0. Treatment of the sample: therapeutic diphenylcyclopropenone sensitization with weekly scalp DPC. The germline V gene has CDR1 MDHEN and CDR2 SYDVKM. This CDR3 comprises 12 residues. J gave up 2 bases and V 8 bases, and 3 bases lay outside the gene matches. The chain joins TRBV28 to TRBJ2-7, with 7 bases that match TRBD1. The TCR originated in a woman under 40 with alopecia areata. Some clones in this sample may be carry-over from other donors' samples. Sample: whole blood, taken in connection with sensitization to the hapten diphenylcyclopropenone (DPC). The CDR3 region is CASRDSTYEQYF. For the CDR3, the DNA is TGTGCCAGCCGGGACAGTACCTACGAGCAGTACTTC. Full variable domain (outside the CDR3, taken from reference TRBV28 and TRBJ2-7): DVKVTQSSRYLVKRTGEKVFLECVQDMDHENMFWYRQDPGLGLRLIYFSYDVKMKEKGDIPEGYSVSREKKERFSLILESASTNQTSMYLCASRDSTYEQYFGPGTRLTVT.